Below are 17 T cell receptor beta chains sequenced from a single sample in a study of shared clonotypes between healthy human individuals (TCRdb year 2020). To prepare the library, the immunoSEQ multiplex PCR assay was applied. TCRdb retrieved this table from immuneACCESS and kept in-frame rearrangements only. Not all clones are present; in checked studies, unresolved V genes account for under half, and no reason is known for the remainder. This sample is represented by more than 1.2 million clones; about 98.5% of them were singletons. The top ten hold around 0.38% of the sample. What was sequenced was naive CD4+ T cells sorted from blood. The cell subset or site tag for this specimen amounts to: CD45RA+ positively selected. The receptors derive from a man aged 30 to 45 in good health.

J is TRBJ1-1 and V is TRBV18; possible D gene TRBD1, 6 bases. V dropped 3 bases and J dropped 7 bases, with 15 bases sitting between them. This CDR3 is 14 amino acids long. The germline CDR1 and CDR2 sequences are KGHSH and LQKENI. The CDR3 coding sequence is TGTGCCAGCTCACCGGTCTCAGGGGACGGTGAAGCTTTCTTT. It is translated as CASSPVSGDGEAFF. The full variable domain, its missing parts supplied by reference TRBV18 and TRBJ1-1, is NAGVMQNPRHLVRRRGQEARLRCSPMKGHSHVYWYRQLPEEGLKFMVYLQKENIIDESGMPKERFSAEFPKEGPSILRIQQVVRGDSAAYFCASSPVSGDGEAFFGQGTRLTVV.

The chain has TRBV18 and TRBJ1-1; D gene unclear. Germline V gene sequence: CDR1 KGHSH, CDR2 LQKENI. Trimming pared 6 bases from V and 0 bases from J, leaving 5 bases between. This CDR3 has 12 amino acids. The CDR3 protein is CASSRVNTEAFF. CDR3 DNA sequence: TGTGCCAGCTCTCGAGTGAACACTGAAGCTTTCTTT.

The chain has TRBV27 and TRBJ1-1; 8 bases agree with TRBD1. This CDR3 comprises 16 residues. CDR1 and CDR2 (germline): MNHEY, SMNVEV (reference sequence). The V and J ends lost 5 bases and 3 bases, in that order; junction bases with no gene match: 11. The CDR3 loop reads CASSPRGLNRDTEAFF. The CDR3 bases are TGTGCCAGCAGTCCCAGGGGGCTCAACCGGGACACTGAAGCTTTCTTT.

This clone has just one count. The chain is built from TRBV27 and TRBJ2-3; D is ambiguous. Trimming took off 8 bases at V and 2 bases at J, with 17 bases between the two ends. CDR3 size: 15 residues. Germline CDR1 MNHEY, CDR2 SMNVEV (reference sequence). The CDR3 nucleotides read TGTGCCAGCCGTAGAAGATCGGGCCTCACAGATACGCAGTATTTT. Translation: CASRRRSGLTDTQYF.

The chain uses TRBV18 and TRBJ1-3, with 7 bases matching TRBD1. The CDR3 is 16 residues long. Germline CDR1 is KGHSH and CDR2 is LQKENI. V was clipped by 2 bases and J by 0 bases; unmatched bases: 4. This CDR3 reads CASSPKGQSSGNTIYF. The CDR3, as DNA: TGTGCCAGCTCACCAAAGGGACAGAGCTCTGGAAACACCATATATTTT.

The chain carries TRBV29-1 and TRBJ1-2; D gene uncertain. Trimming stripped 5 bases from V and 6 bases from J, with 10 bases between. CDR1 SQVTM and CDR2 ANQGSEA come from the germline V gene. The CDR3 has 11 residues. CDR3 nucleotides: TGCAGCGTTCGTAAGGGCGATGGCTACACCTTC. This encodes CSVRKGDGYTF.

V gene TRBV5-1 combines with J gene TRBJ2-3, with unresolved D. Germline CDR1 and CDR2: SGHRS and YFSETQ. This CDR3 is 14 amino acids long. Trimming shortened V by 3 bases and J by 10 bases, and 18 bases separated the two germline ends. CDR3 sequence reads: CASSSDKRGGAQYF. The CDR3 DNA is TGCGCCAGCAGCTCTGACAAGCGAGGCGGTGCGCAGTATTTT.

In DNA, the CDR3 is TGTGCCAGCAGCTTCCCCCCCCGGACAGGGAACACCGGGGAGCTGTTTTTT. Protein product: CASSFPPRTGNTGELFF. The chain uses TRBV7-9 and TRBJ2-2; 7 nucleotides agree with TRBD1. CDR1 SEHNR and CDR2 FQNEAQ come from the germline V gene (reference sequence). V shed 3 bases and J 1 base; nucleotides not matched to a gene: 8. CDR3 size: 17 residues.

CDR3 protein: CASSQVFTGEPSNQPQHF. The CDR3 bases are TGTGCCAGCAGCCAAGTGTTCACAGGGGAACCAAGCAATCAGCCCCAGCATTTT. V is TRBV4-2 and J is TRBJ1-5; 7 positions agree with TRBD1. The CDR3 sequence is 18 residues long. V was pared by 1 base and J by 1 base, with 10 bases of the junction left unmatched. The V gene's germline CDR1 is LGHNA and CDR2 YNFKEQ.

The CDR3 sequence is CASSQPFGTGPYEQYF. DNA of the CDR3: TGTGCCAGCAGCCAACCCTTCGGGACAGGGCCCTACGAGCAGTACTTC. The J gene is TRBJ2-7, the V gene TRBV14; the match to TRBD1 covers 9 bases. The germline V gene encodes CDR1 SGHDN and CDR2 FVKESK. The CDR3 sequence is 16 residues long. The V and J ends lost 2 bases and 2 bases, in that order; junction bases with no gene match: 7.

The V call is TRBV6-6, the J call TRBJ2-1; possible D gene TRBD1, 6 bases. CDR3 length: 11 amino acids. Trimming took off 5 bases at V and 10 bases at J, with 9 bases between the two ends. Germline-derived CDR1 and CDR2 are MNHNY and SVGAGI (reference sequence). In DNA form, the CDR3 reads TGTGCCAGCAGTAGACAGGAGGAGCAGTTCTTC. The encoded protein is CASSRQEEQFF.

This clone has a single count. The genes are TRBV14 and TRBJ2-7; 8 nucleotides line up with TRBD1. V shed 4 bases and J 2 bases; nucleotides not matched to a gene: 4. Germline CDR1 and CDR2: SGHDN and FVKESK. This CDR3 is built from 14 residues. The CDR3, as DNA: TGTGCCAGCAGCCGACAGGGGATAACCTACGAGCAGTACTTC. Its protein is CASSRQGITYEQYF.

The rearrangement links TRBV6-4 to TRBJ2-1; 9 nucleotides agree with TRBD2. The J segment lost 0 bases and the V segment lost 4 bases, leaving 1 base of the junction unmatched. The CDR3 has 15 residues. The V gene's germline CDR1 is MRHNA and CDR2 SNTAGT. CDR3 nucleotide sequence: TGTGCCAGCAGTGTAGCGGGAGACTCCTACAATGAGCAGTTCTTC. It encodes CASSVAGDSYNEQFF.

The CDR3 spells CASSFSRNQPQHF. The DNA for the CDR3 is TGTGCCAGCAGCTTTTCCCGCAATCAGCCCCAGCATTTT. This chain uses TRBV11-2 with TRBJ1-5; D gene unclear. Germline V gene lookup returns CDR1 SGHAT and CDR2 FQNNGV. The CDR3 is made up of 13 amino acids. Trimming removed 3 bases at V and 2 bases at J, with 5 bases between.

The J gene is TRBJ2-2, the V gene TRBV5-1; D uncertain. Germline V CDR1 and CDR2: SGHRS, YFSETQ. The CDR3 contains 15 residues. Trimming stripped 0 bases from V and 3 bases from J, with 9 bases between. The CDR3 is CASSLGVGYTGELFF. As DNA, the CDR3 is TGCGCCAGCAGCTTGGGAGTCGGTTACACCGGGGAGCTGTTTTTT. Supplemented by reference TRBV5-1 and TRBJ2-2, the full variable domain reads KAGVTQTPRYLIKTRGQQVTLSCSPISGHRSVSWYQQTPGQGLQFLFEYFSETQRNKGNFPGRFSGRQFSNSRSEMNVSTLELGDSALYLCASSLGVGYTGELFFGEGSRLTVL.

This clone appeared once. The rearrangement uses TRBV7-9 and TRBJ2-6, with D perhaps matching TRBD2 (6 bases). Germline assignment: CDR1 SEHNR and CDR2 FQNEAQ (reference sequence). The V gene lost 5 bases and the J gene lost 1 base, with 18 bases spanning the gap. The CDR3 sequence is 18 residues long. CDR3 sequence: CASSLSGTGPSGANVLTF. The CDR3 DNA sequence: TGTGCCAGCAGCCTTAGCGGAACTGGTCCATCTGGGGCCAACGTCCTGACTTTC.

J is TRBJ2-3 and V is TRBV10-2, with D unresolved. V lost 3 bases and J 1 base, leaving 20 bases between the germline ends. Germline V gives CDR1 WSHSY, CDR2 SAAADI. The CDR3 covers 18 residues. This chain's CDR3 is CASSEVGNLSPRTDTQYF. CDR3 nucleotide sequence: TGCGCCAGCAGTGAAGTAGGGAACTTAAGTCCCCGCACAGATACGCAGTATTTT.